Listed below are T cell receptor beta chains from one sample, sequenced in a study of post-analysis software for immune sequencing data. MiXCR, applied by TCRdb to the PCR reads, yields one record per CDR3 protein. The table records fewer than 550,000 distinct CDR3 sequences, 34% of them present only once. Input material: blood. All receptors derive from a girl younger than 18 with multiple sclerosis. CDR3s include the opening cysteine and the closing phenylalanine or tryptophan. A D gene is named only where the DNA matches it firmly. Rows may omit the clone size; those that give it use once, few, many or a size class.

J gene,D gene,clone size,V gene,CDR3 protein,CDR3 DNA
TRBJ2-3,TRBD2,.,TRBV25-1,CASSPSGTTDTQYF,TGTGCCAGCAGTCCGAGCGGGACCACAGATACGCAGTATTTT
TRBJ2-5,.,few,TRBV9,CASSPLGGGYEETQYF,TGTGCCAGCAGCCCACTGGGAGGGGGATATGAAGAGACCCAGTACTTC
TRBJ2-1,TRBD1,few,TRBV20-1,CSATPGEGQNNEQFF,TGCAGTGCTACACCTGGAGAGGGACAGAACAATGAGCAGTTCTTC
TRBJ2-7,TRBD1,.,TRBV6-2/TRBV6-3,CASSFPDRAYEQYF,TGTGCCAGCAGCTTCCCCGACAGGGCCTACGAGCAGTACTTC
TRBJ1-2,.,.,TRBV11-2,CASSSLLGQNGYTF,TGTGCCAGCAGCTCCCTGCTAGGGCAGAACGGCTACACCTTC
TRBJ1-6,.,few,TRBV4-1,CASSHLIGDTGSYNSPPHF,TGCGCCAGCAGCCATCTTATTGGGGACACGGGCTCCTATAATTCACCCCCCCACTTT
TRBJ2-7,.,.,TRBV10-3,CAISDRILYF,TGTGCCATCAGTGACAGGATTCTGTACTTC
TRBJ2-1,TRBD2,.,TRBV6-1,CASSEWGAGGYNEQFF,TGTGCCAGCAGTGAATGGGGAGCGGGGGGGTACAATGAGCAGTTCTTC
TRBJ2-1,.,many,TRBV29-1,CSVGHDEQFF,TGCAGCGTTGGACATGATGAGCAGTTCTTC
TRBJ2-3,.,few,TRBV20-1,CSAGPLQTYTDTQYF,TGCAGTGCTGGGCCCTTGCAAACCTACACAGATACGCAGTATTTT
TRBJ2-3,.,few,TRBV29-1,CSVEDHAFTDTQYF,TGCAGCGTTGAAGATCATGCTTTCACAGATACGCAGTATTTT
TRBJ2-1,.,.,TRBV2,CASRNPRQGAIPYNEQFF,TGTGCCAGCAGGAATCCGCGCCAGGGTGCTATCCCTTACAATGAGCAGTTCTTC
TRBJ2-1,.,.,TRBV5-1,CASRWSYNEQFF,TGCGCCAGCAGATGGTCCTACAATGAGCAGTTCTTC
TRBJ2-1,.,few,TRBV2,CASVRDQSYNEQFF,TGTGCCAGTGTCCGGGACCAATCCTACAATGAGCAGTTCTTC
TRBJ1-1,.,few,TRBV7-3,CASSRTGLPEAFF,TGTGCCAGCAGCCGAACTGGGCTACCTGAAGCTTTCTTT
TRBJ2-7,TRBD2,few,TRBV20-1,CSASSGGALDEQYF,TGCAGTGCTAGTAGCGGGGGGGCGCTCGACGAGCAGTACTTC
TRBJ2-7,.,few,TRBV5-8,CASSSLGLSTYEQYF,TGTGCCAGCAGCTCCCTGGGACTCAGTACCTACGAGCAGTACTTC
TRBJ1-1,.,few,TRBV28,CASSLTQDTEAFF,TGTGCCAGCAGTTTGACGCAGGACACTGAAGCTTTCTTT
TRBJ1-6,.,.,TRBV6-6,CASSYQGTPVNSPLHF,TGTGCCAGCAGTTACCAAGGGACCCCAGTTAACTCACCCCTCCACTTT
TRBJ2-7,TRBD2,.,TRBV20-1,CSARDIRSGGLDEQYF,TGCAGTGCTAGAGATATTAGGAGCGGGGGGTTAGACGAGCAGTACTTC
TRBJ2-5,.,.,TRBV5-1,CASSLLDRVFEETQYF,TGCGCCAGCAGCTTGTTGGATAGGGTATTCGAAGAGACCCAGTACTTC
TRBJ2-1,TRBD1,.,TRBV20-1,CSAGGPGQGGYGQFF,TGCAGTGCTGGGGGTCCGGGACAGGGGGGTTACGGGCAGTTCTTC
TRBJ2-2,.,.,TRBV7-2,CASSLAGARGSNTGELFF,TGTGCCAGCAGCTTAGCGGGCGCTCGGGGGTCGAACACCGGGGAGCTGTTTTTT
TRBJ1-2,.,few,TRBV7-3,CVSSPGGLKYGYTF,TGTGTCAGCAGCCCCGGCGGTCTTAAGTATGGCTACACCTTC
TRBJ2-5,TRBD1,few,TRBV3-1,CASSRSDRTQETQYF,TGTGCCAGCAGCCGGTCGGACAGGACTCAAGAGACCCAGTACTTC
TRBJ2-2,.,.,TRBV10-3,CAISEGLTNTGELFF,TGTGCCATCAGTGAAGGGCTCACCAACACCGGGGAGCTGTTTTTT
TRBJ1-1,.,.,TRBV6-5,CASRPLGENTEAFF,TGTGCCAGCCGTCCGTTGGGAGAGAACACTGAAGCTTTCTTT
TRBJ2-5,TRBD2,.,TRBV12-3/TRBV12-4,CASSFSGGLQETQYF,TGTGCCAGCAGTTTTAGCGGGGGGTTACAAGAGACCCAGTACTTC
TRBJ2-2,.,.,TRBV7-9,CASSTTSTGELFF,TGTGCCAGCAGCACCACCTCCACCGGGGAGCTGTTTTTT
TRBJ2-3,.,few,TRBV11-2,CASSLGRPLRSLTDTQYF,TGTGCCAGCAGCTTAGGTCGCCCTCTACGAAGCCTCACAGATACGCAGTATTTT
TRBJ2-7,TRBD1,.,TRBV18,CASSPPGQVSYEQYF,TGTGCCAGCTCACCCCCGGGACAGGTCTCCTACGAGCAGTACTTC
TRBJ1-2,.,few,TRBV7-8,CASRPLLASNYGYTF,TGTGCCAGCAGGCCACTGCTGGCATCTAACTATGGCTACACCTTC
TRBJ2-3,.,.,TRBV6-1,CASRLTADTQYF,TGTGCCAGCAGGCTCACAGCAGATACGCAGTATTTT
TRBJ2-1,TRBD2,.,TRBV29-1,CSVEDGGRGLRGEQFF,TGCAGCGTTGAAGACGGGGGACGGGGACTAAGAGGAGAGCAGTTCTTC
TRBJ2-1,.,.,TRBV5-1,CASRSTMSWGDEQFF,TGCGCCAGCAGATCAACTATGAGCTGGGGGGATGAGCAGTTCTTC
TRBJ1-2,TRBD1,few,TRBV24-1,CATSDRDSGRYGYTF,TGTGCCACCAGTGATCGGGACAGTGGAAGATATGGCTACACCTTC
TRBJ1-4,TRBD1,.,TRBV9,CASSVSGQPNEKLFF,TGTGCCAGCAGCGTTTCGGGACAGCCGAATGAAAAACTGTTTTTT
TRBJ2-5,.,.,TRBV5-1,CASSLNVQETQYF,TGCGCCAGCAGCTTGAATGTGCAAGAGACCCAGTACTTC
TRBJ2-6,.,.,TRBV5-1,CASSLAGGFGANILTF,TGCGCCAGCAGCTTGGCCGGTGGGTTTGGGGCCAACATCCTGACTTTC
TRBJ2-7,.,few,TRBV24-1,CATSDWGDGTEDHEQYF,TGTGCCACCAGTGATTGGGGGGACGGGACAGAGGACCACGAGCAGTACTTC
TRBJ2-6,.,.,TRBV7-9,CASSFGGAVNYVLTF,TGTGCCAGCAGCTTTGGGGGAGCCGTCAACTACGTCCTGACTTTC